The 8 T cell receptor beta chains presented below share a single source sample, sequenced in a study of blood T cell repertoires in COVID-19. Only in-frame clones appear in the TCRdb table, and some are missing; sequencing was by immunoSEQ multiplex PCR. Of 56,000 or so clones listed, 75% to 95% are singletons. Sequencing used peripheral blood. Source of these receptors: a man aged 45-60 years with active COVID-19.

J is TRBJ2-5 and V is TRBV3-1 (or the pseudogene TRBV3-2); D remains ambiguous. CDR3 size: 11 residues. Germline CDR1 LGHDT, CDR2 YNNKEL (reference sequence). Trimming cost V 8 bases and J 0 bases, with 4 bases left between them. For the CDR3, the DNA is TGTGCCAGCGACAACCAAGAGACCCAGTACTTC. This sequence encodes CASDNQETQYF.

CDR3 residues: CASSLSTGELFF. In nucleotides, the CDR3 is TGTGCCAGCAGCTTGAGTACTGGGGAGCTGTTTTTT. This chain links TRBV5-6 with TRBJ2-2; no clear D. CDR1 and CDR2 from the germline V gene are SGHDT and YYEEEE. The CDR3 consists of 12 residues. Trimming pared 1 base from V and 8 bases from J, leaving 6 bases between.

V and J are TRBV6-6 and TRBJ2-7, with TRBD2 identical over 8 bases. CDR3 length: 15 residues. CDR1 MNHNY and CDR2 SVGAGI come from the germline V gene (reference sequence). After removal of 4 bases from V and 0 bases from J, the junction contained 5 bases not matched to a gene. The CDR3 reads CASSSTGTSSYEQYF. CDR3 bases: TGTGCCAGCAGTTCCACCGGGACTAGCTCCTACGAGCAGTACTTC.

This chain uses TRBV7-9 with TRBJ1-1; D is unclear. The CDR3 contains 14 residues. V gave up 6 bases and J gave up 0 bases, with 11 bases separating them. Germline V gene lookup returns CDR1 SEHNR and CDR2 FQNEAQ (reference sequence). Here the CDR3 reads CASRPPRMNTEAFF. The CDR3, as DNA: TGTGCCAGCAGGCCCCCGAGAATGAACACTGAAGCTTTCTTT. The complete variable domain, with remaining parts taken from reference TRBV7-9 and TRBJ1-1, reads DTGVSQNPRHKITKRGQNVTFRCDPISEHNRLYWYRQTLGQGPEFLTYFQNEAQLEKSRLLSDRFSAERPKGSFSTLEIQRTEQGDSAMYLCASRPPRMNTEAFFGQGTRLTVV.

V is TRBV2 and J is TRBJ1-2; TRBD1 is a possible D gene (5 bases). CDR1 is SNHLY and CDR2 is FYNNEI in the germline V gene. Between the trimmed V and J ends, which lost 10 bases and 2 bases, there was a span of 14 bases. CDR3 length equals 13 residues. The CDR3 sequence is CATQENRNYGYTF. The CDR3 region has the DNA TGTGCCACCCAGGAGAACAGGAACTATGGCTACACCTTC. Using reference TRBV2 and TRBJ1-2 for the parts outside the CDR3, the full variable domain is EPEVTQTPSHQVTQMGQEVILRCVPISNHLYFYWYRQILGQKVEFLVSFYNNEISEKSEIFDDQFSVERPDGSNFTLKIRSTKLEDSAMYFCATQENRNYGYTFGSGTRLTVV.

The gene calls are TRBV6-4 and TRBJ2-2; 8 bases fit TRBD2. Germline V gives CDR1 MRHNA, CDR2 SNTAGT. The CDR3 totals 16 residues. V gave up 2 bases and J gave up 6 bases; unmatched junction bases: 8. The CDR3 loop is CASSDQLRGGPGELFF. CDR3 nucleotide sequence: TGTGCCAGCAGTGACCAACTCCGCGGGGGGCCCGGGGAGCTGTTTTTT.

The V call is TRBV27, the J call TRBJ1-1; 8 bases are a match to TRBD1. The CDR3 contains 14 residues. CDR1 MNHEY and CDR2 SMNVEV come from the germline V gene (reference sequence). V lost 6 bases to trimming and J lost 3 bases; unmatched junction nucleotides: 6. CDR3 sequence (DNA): TGTGCCAGCAGGTACCTGACAGGGGACACTGAAGCTTTCTTT. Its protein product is CASRYLTGDTEAFF.

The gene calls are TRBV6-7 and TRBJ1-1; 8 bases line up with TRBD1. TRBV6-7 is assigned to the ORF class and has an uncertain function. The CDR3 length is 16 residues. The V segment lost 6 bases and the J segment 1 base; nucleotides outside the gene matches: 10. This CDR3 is CASRPGTGAPNTEAFF. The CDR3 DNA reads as TGTGCCAGCAGACCCGGGACAGGCGCGCCGAACACTGAAGCTTTCTTT.